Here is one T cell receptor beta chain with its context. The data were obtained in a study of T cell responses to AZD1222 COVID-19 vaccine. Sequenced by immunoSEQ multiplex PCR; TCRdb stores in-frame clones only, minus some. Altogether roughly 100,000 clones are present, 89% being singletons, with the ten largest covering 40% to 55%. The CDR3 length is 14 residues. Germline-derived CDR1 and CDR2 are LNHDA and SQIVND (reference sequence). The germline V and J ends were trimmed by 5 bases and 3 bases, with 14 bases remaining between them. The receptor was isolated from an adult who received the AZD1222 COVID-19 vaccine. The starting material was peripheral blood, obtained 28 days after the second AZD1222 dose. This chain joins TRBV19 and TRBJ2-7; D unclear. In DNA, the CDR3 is TGTGCCAGTAGTTTGAAGACAAACTACTACGAGCAGTACTTC. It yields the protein CASSLKTNYYEQYF.